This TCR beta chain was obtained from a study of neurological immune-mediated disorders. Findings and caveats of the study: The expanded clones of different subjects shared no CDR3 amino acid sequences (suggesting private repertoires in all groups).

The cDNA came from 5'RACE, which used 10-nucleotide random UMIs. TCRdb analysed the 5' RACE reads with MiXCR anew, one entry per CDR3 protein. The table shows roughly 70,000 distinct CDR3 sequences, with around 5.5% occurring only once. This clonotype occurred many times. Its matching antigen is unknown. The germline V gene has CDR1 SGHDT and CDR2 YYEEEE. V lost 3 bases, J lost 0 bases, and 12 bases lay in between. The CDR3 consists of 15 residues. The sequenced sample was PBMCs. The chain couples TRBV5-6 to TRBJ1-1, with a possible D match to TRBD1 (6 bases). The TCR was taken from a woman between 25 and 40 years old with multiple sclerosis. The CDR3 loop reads CASSSGGGMNTEAFF. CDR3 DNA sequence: TGTGCCAGCAGCTCGGGCGGGGGCATGAACACTGAAGCTTTCTTT. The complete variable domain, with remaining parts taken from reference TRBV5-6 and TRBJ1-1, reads DAGVTQSPTHLIKTRGQQVTLRCSPKSGHDTVSWYQQALGQGPQFIFQYYEEEERQRGNFPDRFSGHQFPNYSSELNVNALLLGDSALYLCASSSGGGMNTEAFFGQGTRLTVV.